This T cell receptor beta chain derives from a study of Graves' ophthalmopathy and Graves' hyperthyroidism. Overall study results and limits: Also, most clonotypes expanded in the thyroid above 0.001 frequency appeared in blood.

Worth noting for this clonotype: The antigen is unknown.

RNA transcripts served as template for amplifying TCR beta CDR3 sequences. An initial RT-PCR round employing HTBI primers preceded a second-round multiplex PCR. TCRdb fed the multiplex PCR reads into MiXCR, producing one record per CDR3 protein. The data hold hundreds of thousands of distinct CDR3 sequences, with 22% observed a single time. CDR3 size: 16 residues. Germline V gene sequence: CDR1 SGHKS, CDR2 YYEKEE (reference sequence). The V and J ends lost 4 bases and 0 bases, in that order; junction bases with no gene match: 5. This TCR came from a woman under 30 with stable Graves' hyperthyroidism. Some clones in this sample may be carry-over from other donors' samples. Sequences were obtained from peripheral blood. The chain has TRBV5-5 and TRBJ2-5; 11 bases map to TRBD2. CDR3: CASSRGLADHQETQYF. The DNA of the CDR3 is TGTGCCAGCAGCCGGGGACTAGCGGATCACCAAGAGACCCAGTACTTC.